This entry lists 7 T cell receptor beta chains sequenced from one sample in a study of cytomegalovirus exposure and HLA in healthy donors. In the PCR, 60 Vbeta and 13 Jbeta primers were used. TCRdb keeps only in-frame clones here, not all; method: immunoSEQ multiplex PCR. The sample lists around 94,000 clones, 75% to 85% seen once, with roughly 4.5% in the top ten. The sequenced material came from PBMCs. The receptors derive from a woman aged 40 to 50 in good health and CMV-seronegative.

V gene TRBV25-1 combines with J gene TRBJ1-3; the D gene is possibly TRBD1 (6 bases). V gave up 6 bases and J gave up 0 bases, with 12 bases separating them. Germline loops: CDR1 MGHDK, CDR2 SYGVNS. CDR3 size: 15 residues. CDR3 protein: CASSRSGDSGNTIYF. The DNA of the CDR3 is TGTGCCAGCAGCAGATCAGGGGACTCTGGAAACACCATATATTTT.

The rearrangement links TRBV9 to TRBJ2-5, with 14 bases that match TRBD2. The CDR3 has 15 residues. CDR1 and CDR2 from the germline V gene are SGDLS and YYNGEE. The V segment lost 4 bases and the J segment 4 bases; nucleotides outside the gene matches: 3. CDR3 nucleotides: TGTGCCAGCAGCCTGGGGACTAGCGGGGGAGAGACCCAGTACTTC. Amino acid sequence: CASSLGTSGGETQYF.

This chain joins TRBV6-6 and TRBJ1-5; 11 nucleotides align to TRBD1. The CDR3 spans 16 residues. Germline V gene data show CDR1 as MNHNY and CDR2 as SVGAGI (reference sequence). V dropped 5 bases and J dropped 6; count of bases not matched to a gene: 9. The CDR3: CASSTGQGVTPQPQHF. In DNA, the CDR3 is TGTGCCAGCAGTACGGGACAGGGGGTGACCCCTCAGCCCCAGCATTTT.

The table lists this clone with a few counts. This rearrangement joins TRBV28 to TRBJ1-6; 11 bases map to TRBD1. The germline V gene encodes CDR1 MDHEN and CDR2 SYDVKM. Trimming cost V 5 bases and J 9 bases; bases outside gene matches: 3. The CDR3 is 14 amino acids. DNA of the CDR3: TGTGCCAGCAGTCGGACAGGGGGCGCTTCACCCCTCCACTTT. Protein: CASSRTGGASPLHF.

This rearrangement joins TRBV29-1 to TRBJ2-4; TRBD1 aligns across 7 bases. From germline, CDR1 is SQVTM and CDR2 ANQGSEA. The CDR3 spans 12 residues. The V gene end was trimmed by 0 bases and the J gene end by 14 bases; junction bases not matched to a gene: 7. DNA for the CDR3: TGCAGCGTTGAAGACAACAGGGGACCCGAGTACTTC. This encodes CSVEDNRGPEYF.

The rearrangement links TRBV6-1 to TRBJ1-2; D gene uncertain. CDR3 length equals 13 residues. From germline, CDR1 is MNHNS and CDR2 SASEGT. Deletions cut 2 bases from V and 2 bases from J, with 6 bases between. The CDR3 sequence: CASSESSNYGYTF. DNA of the CDR3: TGTGCCAGCAGTGAAAGCTCCAACTATGGCTACACCTTC.

V and J are TRBV7-2 and TRBJ1-5, with 8 nucleotides matching TRBD1. Unmatched junction bases numbered 8, after V lost 5 bases and J lost 5 bases. The CDR3 runs 15 residues. CDR1 and CDR2 from the germline V gene are SGHTA and FQGNSA. The CDR3 loop reads CASSARQGAHQPQHF. The CDR3 DNA follows: TGTGCCAGCAGCGCACGCCAGGGGGCTCATCAGCCCCAGCATTTT.